This TCR beta chain is drawn from a study of blood T cell repertoires in COVID-19. The length of the CDR3 is 18 residues. Germline V gives CDR1 SGHNT, CDR2 YYREEE (reference sequence). Trimming removed 0 bases from V and 0 bases from J, with 13 bases in between. Here immunoSEQ multiplex PCR was the method, and the copy in TCRdb shows in-frame clones only, minus some. The repertoire consists of about 77,000 clones, with under 95% occurring once and the leading ten covering about a sixth. The sequenced sample was peripheral blood. The chain is built from TRBV5-4 and TRBJ2-6, with D possibly matching TRBD1 (6 bases). The sequence derives from an elderly woman with active or convalescent COVID-19. CDR3 nucleotide sequence: TGTGCCAGCAGCTTGGACGGACAGCACAGCTCTGGGGCCAACGTCCTGACTTTC. Its protein is CASSLDGQHSSGANVLTF.